Below, 20 T cell receptor beta chains from the same sample are listed, as sequenced in a study of post-analysis software for immune sequencing data. The antigens these receptors bind are not known. Overall study findings and caveats: Elevated frequency relative to controls characterized 4 or 5 TRBV segments in patients, TRBV5-6, TRBV5-1 and TRBV20-1 among them.

Sequencing libraries made from TCR beta cDNA carried unique molecular identifiers. MiXCR was run by TCRdb on the PCR reads, yielding one entry per CDR3 protein. The sample contains more than 350,000 distinct CDR3 sequences, approximately 38% of which appear only once. The sequenced sample was blood. These receptors all stem from a girl aged 2 to 10 with multiple sclerosis.

The table lists this clonotype with a few counts. The chain employs TRBV29-1 and TRBJ2-3; D ambiguous. This CDR3 region has 15 residues. Per germline, CDR1 SQVTM and CDR2 ANQGSEA. With 6 bases removed from V and 2 bases from J, the gap between germline ends came to 18 bases. This chain's CDR3 is CSVSPNEVVTDTQYF. CDR3 coding DNA: TGCAGCGTCTCCCCCAACGAAGTTGTCACAGATACGCAGTATTTT.

In nucleotides, the CDR3 is TGTGCCAGCAGCAAGGGTTTCGATCAGCCCCAGCATTTT. Translation gives CASSKGFDQPQHF. This rearrangement joins TRBV7-2 to TRBJ1-5; D is undetermined. The CDR3 consists of 13 residues. Germline V CDR1 and CDR2: SGHTA, FQGNSA. V shed 5 bases and J shed 5 bases, with 10 bases lying between them.

This sequence joins TRBV6-5 and TRBJ2-4; possible D gene TRBD1, 6 bases. The end of the DNA fits TRBJ2-7 better, so the J call may be wrong. Germline CDR1 reads MNHEY; CDR2 reads SVGAGI. The CDR3 has 16 amino acids. The CDR3 reads CASSYSAVAGVNEQYF. The CDR3 region has the DNA TGTGCCAGCAGTTACTCTGCTGTGGCAGGGGTCAACGAGCAGTACTTC.

The chain links TRBV7-3 to TRBJ2-1, with 10 bases aligning to TRBD2. The junction had 9 bases not matched to a gene; V was cut back by 0 bases and J by 4 bases. Looked up from germline, CDR1 is SGHTA and CDR2 is FQGTGA. This CDR3 is 18 amino acids long. The CDR3 here is CASSLTVKSGLAYNEQFF. In DNA form, the CDR3 reads TGTGCCAGCAGCTTAACGGTAAAATCGGGACTAGCGTACAATGAGCAGTTCTTC.

Only a few counts were recorded for this clonotype. The rearrangement joins TRBV7-7 to TRBJ2-5; 9 nucleotides align to TRBD1. The germline V gene encodes CDR1 SSHAT and CDR2 FNYEAQ (reference sequence). The CDR3 is made up of 15 amino acids. The V gene end was trimmed by 4 bases and the J gene end by 5 bases; junction bases not matched to a gene: 8. This CDR3 reads CASSSNRGPQETQYF. In DNA form, the CDR3 reads TGTGCCAGCAGCTCCAACAGGGGGCCGCAGGAGACCCAGTACTTC.

V and J are TRBV25-1 and TRBJ2-7; no clear D. Trimming cost V 3 bases and J 6 bases, with 12 bases left between them. Germline lookup yields CDR1 MGHDK and CDR2 SYGVNS. The CDR3 spans 13 residues. CDR3 loop: CASSDGPIPEQYF. For the CDR3, the DNA is TGTGCCAGCAGTGATGGGCCTATCCCCGAGCAGTACTTC.

J is TRBJ2-3 and V is TRBV5-1, with 12 bases that match TRBD2. Germline lookup yields CDR1 SGHRS and CDR2 YFSETQ. Losses at the gene ends were 4 bases for V and 11 bases for J; bases not matched to a gene: 11. The CDR3 is 15 residues long. DNA of the CDR3: TGCGCCAGCAGCCTGGATCCTAGCGGGAGGGGCGAGCAGTATTTT. Its protein is CASSLDPSGRGEQYF. Complete variable domain (other parts from reference TRBV5-1 and TRBJ2-3): KAGVTQTPRYLIKTRGQQVTLSCSPISGHRSVSWYQQTPGQGLQFLFEYFSETQRNKGNFPGRFSGRQFSNSRSEMNVSTLELGDSALYLCASSLDPSGRGEQYFGPGTRLTVL.

This clonotype occurred once. The rearrangement links TRBV7-9 to TRBJ2-5; 9 bases are a match to TRBD2. Per the germline V gene, CDR1 is SEHNR and CDR2 is FQNEAQ (reference sequence). This CDR3 comprises 11 residues. V lost 4 bases, J lost 13 bases, and 4 bases stayed unmatched. CDR3: CASSSSGILYF. As DNA, the CDR3 is TGTGCCAGCAGCTCTAGCGGGATCTTGTACTTC.

Comments on this clonotype: A single base separates this from a much larger clone, so it may be a read error. This chain connects TRBV5-1 to TRBJ2-5; D is perhaps TRBD1 (7 bases). CDR3 length equals 14 residues. In germline, CDR1 is SGHRS, CDR2 YFSETQ. The V gene lost 4 bases and the J gene lost 11 bases, with 21 bases spanning the gap. CDR3 in amino acids: CASSQTGRTYKQYF. The CDR3 DNA sequence: TGCGCCAGCAGCCAGACAGGGAGGACCTACAAGCAGTACTTC.

This clonotype was seen only a few times. In DNA form, the CDR3 reads TGCAGTGCTAGGGCGGACAGCCAAGAGACCCAGTACTTC. It encodes CSARADSQETQYF. The chain employs TRBV20-1 and TRBJ2-5, with a weak D call TRBD1 (6 bases). The V gene lost 3 bases and the J gene lost 1 base, with 9 bases spanning the gap. The CDR3 is 13 residues long. Germline assignment: CDR1 DFQATT and CDR2 SNEGSKA (reference sequence).

This clonotype was seen only once. This may be a read error: a much more frequent sequence differs by one nucleotide. The chain employs TRBV11-2 and TRBJ2-7; D remains unclear. CDR1 and CDR2 from the germline V gene are SGHAT and FQNNGV. The CDR3 totals 13 residues. The CDR3 sequence is CASSLGTSYEQCF. The CDR3 DNA follows: TGTGCCAGCAGCTTAGGGACCTCCTACGAGCAGTGCTTC. The variable domain in full, with the rest retrieved from reference TRBV11-2 and TRBJ2-7, is EAGVAQSPRYKIIEKRQSVAFWCNPISGHATLYWYQQILGQGPKLLIQFQNNGVVDDSQLPKDRFSAERLKGVDSTLKIQPAKLEDSAVYLCASSLGTSYEQCFGPGTRLTVT.

The sample holds a few counts of this clonotype. The chain has TRBV7-2 and TRBJ2-3; 9 nucleotides line up with TRBD2. The trim removed 3 bases at V and 4 bases at J, leaving 2 bases unmatched. This CDR3 is 14 amino acids long. Germline CDR1 is SGHTA and CDR2 is FQGNSA. The DNA for the CDR3 is TGTGCCAGCAGCTTTAGCGGGAGCGCAGATACGCAGTATTTT. The encoded protein is CASSFSGSADTQYF.

In its sample, this clonotype was seen a few times. This rearrangement joins TRBV20-1 to TRBJ2-3, with a tentative D call TRBD2 (7 bases). The CDR3 loop spans 15 amino acids. Germline V CDR1 and CDR2: DFQATT, SNEGSKA (reference sequence). V was pared by 5 bases and J by 0 bases, with 15 bases between. CDR3 coding DNA: TGCAGTGCTGGGGGGGCCCTCCGTAGCACAGATACGCAGTATTTT. Its protein product is CSAGGALRSTDTQYF.

This clonotype was seen repeatedly, ten times or more. The gene calls are TRBV2 and TRBJ1-1; D is uncertain. The germline CDR1 and CDR2 sequences are SNHLY and FYNNEI. This CDR3 has 14 amino acids. V gave up 1 base and J gave up 7 bases, with 13 bases separating them. The CDR3 spells CASSEGRETHEAFF. DNA for the CDR3: TGTGCCAGCAGTGAAGGCCGGGAGACCCATGAAGCTTTCTTT.

The V and J genes are TRBV20-1 and TRBJ2-7, with D possibly TRBD1 on 6 matching bases. The CDR3 extends over 16 amino acids. With 6 bases removed from V and 4 bases from J, the gap between germline ends came to 25 bases. Germline assignment: CDR1 DFQATT and CDR2 SNEGSKA (reference sequence). In nucleotides, the CDR3 is TGCAGTGCCCCAAGTCGTAGCAGGGGTTTTTTGTACGAGCAGTACTTC. Protein: CSAPSRSRGFLYEQYF.

This clonotype was found many times. The chain couples TRBV10-3 to TRBJ2-3; tentative D call: TRBD2 (6 bases). Germline V CDR1 and CDR2: ENHRY, SYGVKD. The CDR3 totals 14 residues. V was shortened by 2 bases and J by 3 bases, with 9 bases between the two germline ends. The CDR3 DNA sequence: TGTGCCATCAGTGAGGTTGGGGGGACAGATACGCAGTATTTT. Translation gives CAISEVGGTDTQYF.

CDR3 sequence: CSASNRLTETQYF. CDR3 coding DNA: TGCAGTGCTAGCAACAGGCTGACAGAGACCCAGTACTTC. The genes are TRBV20-1 and TRBJ2-4; possibly TRBD1 for D (5 bases). The DNA matches TRBJ2-5 better at its end, which makes the J call doubtful. The germline CDR1 and CDR2 sequences are DFQATT and SNEGSKA (reference sequence). The CDR3 covers 13 residues.

The chain joins TRBV10-3 to TRBJ1-1; tentatively, D is TRBD1 (5 bases). The CDR3 extends over 17 amino acids. From germline, CDR1 is ENHRY and CDR2 SYGVKD. Trimming left V 3 bases short and J 1 base short, with 18 bases between. CDR3 sequence (DNA): TGTGCCATCAGTGATTTAGACGGTCCGGGGGGGAACACTGAAGCTTTCTTT. It translates to CAISDLDGPGGNTEAFF.

This rearrangement joins TRBV12-3 or TRBV12-4 to TRBJ2-7; TRBD2 agrees at 15 bases. V lost 5 bases to trimming and J lost 7 bases; unmatched junction nucleotides: 9. The CDR3 covers 16 residues. The CDR3 DNA reads TGTGCCAGCAGTCAATATTCCGGGACTAGCGGGGGGGAGCAGTACTTC. This codes for CASSQYSGTSGGEQYF.

Only a few counts were recorded for this clonotype. In DNA form, the CDR3 reads TGTGCCAGCAGTTACCGTGCGGGACAGGGTTACAATGAGCAGTTCTTC. The encoded protein is CASSYRAGQGYNEQFF. The chain is built from TRBV27 and TRBJ2-1; 9 nucleotides align to TRBD1. V trimming: 4 bases; J trimming: 4 bases; junction bases outside the gene matches: 8. Germline V gene sequence: CDR1 MNHEY, CDR2 SMNVEV (reference sequence). The CDR3 has 16 residues.